The 29 T cell receptor beta chains presented below share a single source sample, sequenced in a study of T cells in Graves' hyperthyroidism and ophthalmopathy. Researchers amplified the TCR beta CDR3 regions from RNA transcripts. The HTBI primer set served for first-round RT-PCR of the TCR CDR3. MiXCR, run by TCRdb on the multiplex PCR reads, gives a single entry per CDR3 protein. The profile covers about 640,000 distinct CDR3 sequences, with 45% appearing a single time and less than 8.5% taken by the ten largest. The sample taken for sequencing was peripheral blood or thyroid tissue (not recorded which). The receptors shown here come from an adult man with Graves' disease, either hyperthyroidism or ophthalmopathy (not recorded which).

The rearrangement joins TRBV6-1 to TRBJ1-5; 8 bases are shared with TRBD1. The J segment lost 3 bases and the V segment lost 4 bases, leaving 8 bases of the junction unmatched. The CDR3 totals 16 residues. Germline CDR1 is MNHNS and CDR2 is SASEGT. CDR3 sequence: CASSGTGLMINQPQHF. DNA for the CDR3: TGTGCCAGCAGTGGGACAGGGCTCATGATCAATCAGCCCCAGCATTTT.

This clonotype was recorded a few times. The J gene is TRBJ1-5, the V gene TRBV2; 7 nucleotides agree with TRBD1. Germline V gene lookup returns CDR1 SNHLY and CDR2 FYNNEI. Trimming cost V 6 bases and J 6 bases; bases outside gene matches: 8. CDR3 length equals 14 residues. CDR3 in amino acids: CASSGDREVQPQHF. The CDR3 DNA reads as TGTGCCAGCAGCGGCGACAGGGAAGTTCAGCCCCAGCATTTT.

This clonotype was seen only a few times. The rearrangement uses TRBV7-3 and TRBJ1-1; D gene ambiguous. Per the germline V gene, CDR1 is SGHTA and CDR2 is FQGTGA. The CDR3 has 13 residues. Deletions cut 1 base from V and 3 bases from J, with 6 bases between. The chain's CDR3 is CASSLSWDTEAFF. CDR3 nucleotides: TGTGCCAGCAGCTTAAGCTGGGACACTGAAGCTTTCTTT.

This clonotype has at least ten counts. The chain employs TRBV13 and TRBJ2-5; D is undetermined. Looked up from germline, CDR1 is PRHDT and CDR2 is FYEKMQ (reference sequence). With 1 base removed from V and 2 bases from J, the gap between germline ends came to 5 bases. The CDR3 runs 13 residues. The CDR3 loop is CASSLAMQETQYF. CDR3 bases: TGTGCCAGCAGCTTAGCCATGCAAGAGACCCAGTACTTC.

This clonotype was recorded many times. The J gene is TRBJ2-5, the V gene TRBV9; no clear D gene. CDR1 is SGDLS and CDR2 is YYNGEE in the germline V gene. CDR3 length equals 16 residues. V gave up 0 bases and J gave up 1 base, with 13 bases separating them. The CDR3 bases are TGTGCCAGCAGCGTAGGTGGAAGGGTAGGCCAAGAGACCCAGTACTTC. Translating gives CASSVGGRVGQETQYF.

CDR3 protein: CSASGRGAAGSSYEQYF. CDR3 coding DNA: TGCAGTGCTAGTGGTCGTGGGGCGGCAGGGAGCTCCTACGAGCAGTACTTC. V gene TRBV20-1 combines with J gene TRBJ2-7; either TRBD1 or TRBD2 may fit D (5 bases each). Germline V gene lookup returns CDR1 DFQATT and CDR2 SNEGSKA (reference sequence). The CDR3 has 17 residues. V lost 3 bases, J lost 0 bases, and 21 bases lay in between.

This clonotype came up many times. This rearrangement joins TRBV29-1 to TRBJ1-1; D unresolved. The CDR3 extends over 14 amino acids. Germline lookup yields CDR1 SQVTM and CDR2 ANQGSEA. With 5 bases removed from V and 0 bases from J, the gap between germline ends came to 13 bases. This chain's CDR3 is CSVLRGLMNTEAFF. The CDR3 DNA reads as TGCAGCGTTCTGAGAGGGCTGATGAACACTGAAGCTTTCTTT.

This chain joins TRBV20-1 and TRBJ2-5; 8 nucleotides agree with TRBD1. This CDR3 contains 15 residues. After removal of 3 bases from V and 2 bases from J, the junction contained 8 bases not matched to a gene. The germline CDR1 and CDR2 sequences are DFQATT and SNEGSKA (reference sequence). CDR3 DNA sequence: TGCAGTGCTAGGGGGGACAGGAGCATACAAGAGACCCAGTACTTC. It codes for CSARGDRSIQETQYF.

The chain combines TRBV12-3 or TRBV12-4 with TRBJ1-1; no clear D gene. CDR3 length: 14 amino acids. V was shortened by 1 base and J by 5 bases, with 11 bases between the two germline ends. CDR3 in amino acids: CASSLGPIHTEAFF. In DNA form, the CDR3 reads TGTGCCAGCAGTTTAGGGCCAATCCATACTGAAGCTTTCTTT.

This clonotype was seen just once. This sequence joins TRBV4-1 and TRBJ1-4; tentative D call: TRBD1 (5 bases). The CDR3 totals 14 residues. V lost 1 base and J lost 7, with 10 bases in between. CDR1 is MGHRA and CDR2 is YSYEKL in the germline V gene. CDR3 sequence: CASSQVAGIEKLFF. The CDR3 coding sequence is TGCGCCAGCAGCCAAGTAGCAGGGATTGAAAAACTGTTTTTT.

The rearrangement joins TRBV7-9 to TRBJ2-7; D may be TRBD2 (5 bases). This CDR3 is built from 14 residues. V lost 2 bases, J lost 5 bases, and 13 bases lay in between. Germline V gives CDR1 SEHNR, CDR2 FQNEAQ (reference sequence). DNA of the CDR3: TGTGCCAGCAGCTTAATTTCGGGGTCGGACGAGCAGTACTTC. Its translation: CASSLISGSDEQYF.

The chain has TRBV29-1 and TRBJ1-2; TRBD1 aligns across 12 bases. CDR1 is SQVTM, CDR2 ANQGSEA, per germline. The CDR3 spans 19 residues. Trimming took 6 bases from V and 4 from J; bases not matched to a gene: 21. In nucleotides, the CDR3 is TGCAGCGTAGCTTCCGGGACAGGGGGCATCCTCCTCCCAGGCTATGGCTACACCTTC. It is translated as CSVASGTGGILLPGYGYTF.

The genes are TRBV29-1 and TRBJ2-7; 11 nucleotides match TRBD2. The CDR3 contains 13 residues. V gave up 7 bases and J gave up 3 bases; unmatched junction bases: 5. CDR1 is SQVTM, CDR2 ANQGSEA, per germline. CDR3 in amino acids: CSAEGTSGYEQYF. The CDR3, as DNA: TGCAGCGCCGAAGGGACTAGCGGCTACGAGCAGTACTTC.

The rearrangement links TRBV4-2 to TRBJ1-1; tentative D call: TRBD1 (6 bases). From germline, CDR1 is LGHNA and CDR2 YNFKEQ. This CDR3 contains 15 residues. V was cut by 4 bases and J by 3 bases, with 15 bases left in between. CDR3 nucleotide sequence: TGTGCCAGCAGCCCTGTTTGGGGGCAGGACACTGAAGCTTTCTTT. It specifies CASSPVWGQDTEAFF.

This clonotype was seen repeatedly, ten times or more. The genes are TRBV7-6 and TRBJ2-5, with a weak D call TRBD2 (6 bases). This CDR3 is 15 amino acids long. The germline V gene has CDR1 SGHVS and CDR2 FNYEAQ. V lost 5 bases and J 7 bases, leaving 20 bases between the germline ends. The CDR3 loop is CASSQTGNTGGTQYF. For the CDR3, the DNA is TGTGCCAGCAGCCAAACCGGGAACACCGGGGGGACCCAGTACTTC. Filled out from reference TRBV7-6 and TRBJ2-5, the complete variable domain reads GAGVSQSPRYKVTKRGQDVALRCDPISGHVSLYWYRQALGQGPEFLTYFNYEAQQDKSGLPNDRFSAERPEGSISTLTIQRTEQRDSAMYRCASSQTGNTGGTQYFGPGTRLLVL.

The rearrangement uses TRBV10-3 and TRBJ2-2; the D gene is possibly TRBD2 (6 bases). The V gene's germline CDR1 is ENHRY and CDR2 SYGVKD. The V end was cut by 2 bases, the J end by 4 bases, with 14 bases between. This CDR3 has 16 residues. Written as DNA, the CDR3 is TGTGCCATCAGTGAGCCGCGTAGCGGAGGCACCGGGGAGCTGTTTTTT. As protein: CAISEPRSGGTGELFF.

V gene TRBV7-8 combines with J gene TRBJ2-7, with D perhaps matching TRBD2 (6 bases). There are 15 residues in the CDR3. CDR1 is SGHVS and CDR2 is FQNEAQ in the germline V gene. V was trimmed by 5 bases and J by 7 bases, leaving 21 bases between them. In DNA form, the CDR3 reads TGTGCCAGCAGCCAAGAGGGATGGAGGGGATGGGAGCAGTACTTC. Its protein is CASSQEGWRGWEQYF.

Of note for this clonotype: A clone one base away is much larger, so this may be a read error. The genes are TRBV2 and TRBJ2-5; D could derive from TRBD1 or TRBD2 (5 bases each). Germline loops: CDR1 SNHLY, CDR2 FYNNEI. V shed 3 bases and J shed 2 bases, with 7 bases lying between them. The CDR3 sequence is 13 residues long. The CDR3 DNA sequence: TGTGCCAGCAGTGAGGGGGAGCAAGAGACCCAGTACTTC. The encoded protein is CASSEGEQETQYF.

The rearrangement uses TRBV7-9 and TRBJ1-2; D uncertain. The germline V gene has CDR1 SEHNR and CDR2 FQNEAQ (reference sequence). Trimming shortened V by 5 bases and J by 5 bases, and 18 bases separated the two germline ends. The CDR3 extends over 15 amino acids. CDR3 protein: CASSQEAGIMYGYTF. In DNA form, the CDR3 reads TGTGCCAGCAGCCAAGAGGCAGGAATTATGTATGGCTACACCTTC.

This rearrangement joins TRBV9 to TRBJ1-4, with TRBD1 as a possible D gene (5 bases). CDR1 SGDLS and CDR2 YYNGEE come from the germline V gene. CDR3 length: 11 amino acids. V dropped 2 bases and J dropped 15 bases, with 11 bases sitting between them. CDR3 sequence: CASSVGRNMFF. The CDR3 bases are TGTGCCAGCAGCGTGGGACGGAACATGTTTTTT.

This sequence joins TRBV4-2 and TRBJ2-3, with 8 bases matching TRBD1. CDR3 length equals 16 residues. Germline V gives CDR1 LGHNA, CDR2 YNFKEQ. The V segment lost 4 bases and the J segment 4 bases; nucleotides outside the gene matches: 10. The chain's CDR3 is CASSLRRTGIADTQYF. As DNA, the CDR3 is TGTGCCAGCAGCCTTAGGCGGACAGGGATCGCAGATACGCAGTATTTT.

The chain couples TRBV10-2 to TRBJ1-6; TRBD1 might be the D (5 bases). Germline-derived CDR1 and CDR2 are WSHSY and SAAADI. CDR3 length: 13 amino acids. V was trimmed by 6 bases and J by 8 bases, leaving 11 bases between them. The CDR3 DNA follows: TGCGCCAGCAGGGGTACAGGTTATTCACCCCTCCACTTT. Translating it yields CASRGTGYSPLHF.

This clonotype was counted between two and nine times. The rearrangement uses TRBV19 and TRBJ2-7, with TRBD1 as a possible D gene (6 bases). This CDR3 contains 14 residues. Germline V gene data show CDR1 as LNHDA and CDR2 as SQIVND (reference sequence). The ends were cut back, 3 bases at V and 3 bases at J, with 12 bases in the middle. The chain's CDR3 is CASSMGGGDYEQYF. The CDR3 bases are TGTGCCAGTAGTATGGGTGGGGGCGACTACGAGCAGTACTTC.

This clonotype was seen ten or more times. V usage is TRBV2 and J usage is TRBJ2-5; D gene ambiguous. V dropped 6 bases and J dropped 7 bases, with 12 bases sitting between them. This CDR3 contains 12 residues. Germline V CDR1 and CDR2: SNHLY, FYNNEI. CDR3 coding DNA: TGTGCCAGCAGCGACGGAGTGGCGACCCAGTACTTC. Translating gives CASSDGVATQYF.

The chain combines TRBV29-1 with TRBJ2-3; a possible D gene is TRBD1 (5 bases). Germline V gene lookup returns CDR1 SQVTM and CDR2 ANQGSEA. This CDR3 spans 16 amino acids. V lost 3 bases to trimming and J lost 2 bases, with 18 bases between them. The CDR3 region has the DNA TGCAGCGTTGACGGATTGGGGCAGGGCTCCACAGATACGCAGTATTTT. It yields the protein CSVDGLGQGSTDTQYF.

To note about this clonotype: The junction and the germline gene differ at one end; a read error may be behind it. The chain is built from TRBV25-1 and TRBJ1-6; possibly TRBD1 for D (6 bases). Germline loops: CDR1 MGHDK, CDR2 SYGVNS. CDR3 length equals 15 residues. The CDR3 protein is CTSRDPPRTDSPLHF. In DNA, the CDR3 is TGTACCAGCAGAGATCCCCCCAGGACAGATTCACCCCTCCACTTT.

With regard to this clonotype: This clone may be a read error of a much larger clone one base away. This rearrangement joins TRBV7-8 to TRBJ1-1; the D is unclear. This CDR3 is built from 13 residues. From germline, CDR1 is SGHVS and CDR2 FQNEAQ. The CDR3 DNA reads TGTGCCAGCAGCTTAGTCGGAGCGACTGGAGCTTTCTTT. It translates to CASSLVGATGAFF.

This clonotype was picked up a small number of times. This rearrangement joins TRBV7-3 to TRBJ2-2, with 7 nucleotides matching TRBD1. Germline CDR1 reads SGHTA; CDR2 reads FQGTGA. The CDR3 loop spans 13 amino acids. Trimming removed 2 bases from V and 6 bases from J; junction bases left unmatched: 0. The CDR3 sequence: CASSLGTAGELFF. CDR3 in DNA: TGTGCCAGCAGCTTAGGGACAGCCGGGGAGCTGTTTTTT.

CDR3 loop: CSVDGSTGGWGYTF. The CDR3 DNA is TGCAGCGTTGATGGCTCCACAGGGGGCTGGGGCTACACCTTC. The chain carries TRBV29-1 and TRBJ1-2, with TRBD1 matching 9 bases. The J segment lost 8 bases and the V segment lost 3 bases, leaving 10 bases of the junction unmatched. Germline lookup yields CDR1 SQVTM and CDR2 ANQGSEA. CDR3 length: 14 amino acids.